What follows is one TCR beta chain and its context. The antigen is undetermined. The CDR3 runs to 15 residues. Germline V gene lookup returns CDR1 MDHEN and CDR2 SYDVKM. The ends were cut back, 2 bases at V and 2 bases at J, with 10 bases in the middle. The data were obtained in a study of a mutant IDH1 vaccine in newly diagnosed glioma. Looking at the study overall: There were eight vaccinations for patients, given in weeks 1, 3, 5, 7, 11, 15, 19 and 23. Radiotherapy, temozolomide, or both had been given previously, and both were given to most. Study findings and constraints: Pseudoprogression apparently tracked independently of changes in top peripheral T cell clonotypes.

This table comes from immunoSEQ multiplex PCR, and its TCRdb copy is limited to in-frame clones, with some not included. The sample gives roughly 30,000 clones, 85% to 90% of which show up once; around 2.6% is in the top ten. Specified time point: week 23, last vaccination. One vaccine dose held 300 ug of mutant IDH1 20-mer peptide and came with topical imiquimod. The gene calls are TRBV28 and TRBJ2-4; possibly TRBD1 for D (6 bases). The input for sequencing was PBMCs, taken from a glioma patient whose treatment included an IDH1 peptide vaccine. The receptor comes from a middle-aged man with glioma. The DNA of the CDR3 is TGTGCCAGCAGTTTAAGGGACATGCCCAAAAACATTCAGTACTTC. This gives the protein CASSLRDMPKNIQYF.